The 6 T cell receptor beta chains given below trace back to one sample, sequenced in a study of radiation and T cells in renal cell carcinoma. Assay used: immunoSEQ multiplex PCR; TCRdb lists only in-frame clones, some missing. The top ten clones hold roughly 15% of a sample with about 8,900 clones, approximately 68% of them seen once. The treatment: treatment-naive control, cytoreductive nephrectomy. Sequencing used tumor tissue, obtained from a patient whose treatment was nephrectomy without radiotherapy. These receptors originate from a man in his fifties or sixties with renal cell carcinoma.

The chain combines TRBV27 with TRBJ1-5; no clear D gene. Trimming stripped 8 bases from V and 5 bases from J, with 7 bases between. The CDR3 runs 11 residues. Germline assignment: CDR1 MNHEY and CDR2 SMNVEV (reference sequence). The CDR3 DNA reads TGTGCCAGCCCCTGGTATCAGCCCCAGCATTTT. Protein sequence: CASPWYQPQHF.

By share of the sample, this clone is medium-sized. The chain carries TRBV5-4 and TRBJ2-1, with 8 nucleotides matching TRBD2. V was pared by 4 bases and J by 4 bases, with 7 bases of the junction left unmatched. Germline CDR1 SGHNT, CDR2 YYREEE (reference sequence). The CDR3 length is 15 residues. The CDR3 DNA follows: TGTGCCAGCAGCCCCGGGGGGGCTAGATACAATGAGCAGTTCTTC. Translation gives CASSPGGARYNEQFF.

The CDR3 sequence is CASIGTRGGDLEQYF. As DNA, the CDR3 is TGTGCCAGCATAGGGACACGGGGAGGAGACCTCGAGCAGTACTTC. This sequence joins TRBV6-6 and TRBJ2-7; D is tentatively TRBD1 or TRBD2 (6 bases each). With 7 bases removed from V and 6 bases from J, the gap between germline ends came to 22 bases. The length of the CDR3 is 15 residues. Germline V gives CDR1 MNHNY, CDR2 SVGAGI (reference sequence).

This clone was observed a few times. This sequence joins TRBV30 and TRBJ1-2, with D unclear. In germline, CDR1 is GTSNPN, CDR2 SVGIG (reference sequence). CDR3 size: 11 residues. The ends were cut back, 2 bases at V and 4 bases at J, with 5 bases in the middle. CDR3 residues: CAWSLGYGYTF. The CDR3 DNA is TGTGCCTGGAGTCTTGGCTATGGCTACACCTTC.

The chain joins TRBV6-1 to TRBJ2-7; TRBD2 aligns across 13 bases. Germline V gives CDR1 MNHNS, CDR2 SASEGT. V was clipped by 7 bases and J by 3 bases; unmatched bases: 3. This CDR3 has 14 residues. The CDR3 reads CASTRLAGGYEQYF. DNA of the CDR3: TGTGCCAGCACCAGACTAGCGGGGGGCTACGAGCAGTACTTC.

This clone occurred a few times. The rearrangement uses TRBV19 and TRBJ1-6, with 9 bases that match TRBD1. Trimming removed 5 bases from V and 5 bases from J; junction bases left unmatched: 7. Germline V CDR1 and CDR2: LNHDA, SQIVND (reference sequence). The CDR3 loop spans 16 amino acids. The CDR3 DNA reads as TGTGCCAGTAGTGTTACCGGGACAGGGAATAATTCACCCCTCCACTTT. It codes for CASSVTGTGNNSPLHF.